These T cell receptor beta chains were read from a single sample in a study of shared clonotypes between healthy human individuals. TCRdb keeps only in-frame clones here, not all; method: immunoSEQ multiplex PCR. Of fewer than 550,000 clones listed, about 79% are singletons. Sequenced material: PBMCs. The receptors originated from a woman aged 40 to 50 in good health. Some clones in this sample may be carry-over from other donors' samples. Both conserved end residues are part of each CDR3. Fields, in order: V gene, D gene, clone size, J gene, CDR3 protein, CDR3 DNA. A D gene is named only where the DNA matches it firmly. Only some rows state a clone size, as once, few, many or a class for expanded clones.

TRBV10-3	TRBD1	-	TRBJ2-2	CAISLTGTGARELFF	TGTGCCATCAGCCTTACCGGGACAGGAGCAAGGGAGCTGTTTTTT
TRBV2	-	-	TRBJ1-1	CASSGGTAGNTEAFF	TGTGCCAGCAGTGGGGGGACCGCTGGAAACACTGAAGCTTTCTTT
TRBV9	-	once	TRBJ1-1	CASSVEAGIYNTEAFF	TGTGCCAGCAGCGTAGAAGCAGGGATTTACAACACTGAAGCTTTCTTT
TRBV10-3	-	-	TRBJ1-2	CATDRGPSGYGYTF	TGTGCCACCGACCGGGGGCCTTCGGGCTATGGCTACACCTTC
TRBV27	TRBD2	-	TRBJ2-5	CASSLTSGIVGETQYF	TGTGCCAGCAGTTTGACTAGCGGGATTGTTGGTGAGACCCAGTACTTC
TRBV9	-	-	TRBJ2-5	CASSEGGQETQYF	TGTGCCAGCAGCGAGGGGGGCCAAGAGACCCAGTACTTC
TRBV28	-	-	TRBJ1-1	CASRAPGMNTEAFF	TGTGCCAGCAGAGCCCCCGGGATGAACACTGAAGCTTTCTTT
TRBV9	TRBD2	-	TRBJ2-2	CASSGRLRTSGTPANTGELFF	TGTGCCAGCAGCGGGAGGCTTCGGACTAGCGGAACCCCTGCCAACACCGGGGAGCTGTTTTTT
TRBV28	TRBD1	-	TRBJ2-7	CASSFYPRDRKNEQYF	TGTGCCAGCAGTTTTTATCCCCGGGACAGGAAAAACGAGCAGTACTTC
TRBV13	TRBD2	few	TRBJ2-7	CASSLTFGRDYYEQYF	TGTGCCAGCAGCTTAACCTTCGGGAGGGATTACTACGAGCAGTACTTC
TRBV30	TRBD2	-	TRBJ2-2	CAARTSATNTGELFF	TGTGCCGCCCGGACTAGCGCGACGAACACCGGGGAGCTGTTTTTT
TRBV28	-	-	TRBJ1-1	CASTGRGTATTEAFF	TGTGCCAGCACCGGCAGGGGCACAGCGACCACTGAAGCTTTCTTT
TRBV5-1	-	many	TRBJ2-1	CASSSGLPSTNEQFF	TGCGCCAGCAGCTCAGGACTCCCCTCGACCAATGAGCAGTTCTTC
TRBV27	-	-	TRBJ2-6	CASRRPGSGANVLTF	TGTGCCAGCAGACGCCCGGGGTCTGGGGCCAACGTCCTGACTTTC
TRBV11-2	-	few	TRBJ2-1	CASSLDTVNEQFF	TGTGCCAGCAGCTTAGATACCGTTAATGAGCAGTTCTTC
TRBV7-3	-	-	TRBJ2-2	CASSLDTGSVRELFF	TGTGCCAGCAGCCTCGACACGGGTTCTGTAAGGGAGCTGTTTTTT
TRBV2	-	many	TRBJ2-7	CASSESQGAYEQYF	TGTGCCAGCAGTGAGTCACAGGGAGCCTACGAGCAGTACTTC
TRBV28	-	once	TRBJ2-1	CASSIVGEGDNEQFF	TGTGCCAGCAGTATAGTAGGTGAGGGCGACAATGAGCAGTTCTTC
TRBV11-2	-	-	TRBJ2-5	CASSPLWQANF	TGTGCCAGCAGCCCCCTTTGGCAGGCAAACTTC
TRBV6-1	-	-	TRBJ1-5	CASSDEGLGYQPQHF	TGTGCCAGCAGTGATGAGGGGTTAGGATACCAGCCCCAGCATTTT
TRBV7-7	-	-	TRBJ2-5	CASSRDSGETQYF	TGTGCTAGCAGCCGAGACAGTGGGGAGACCCAGTACTTC
TRBV7-9	-	-	TRBJ2-7	CASSRIYGAEQYF	TGTGCCAGCAGCCGGATTTACGGGGCGGAGCAGTACTTC
TRBV5-1	-	-	TRBJ1-2	CASSLEGGEGYTF	TGCGCCAGCAGCTTGGAGGGAGGGGAGGGCTACACCTTC
TRBV18	TRBD1	few	TRBJ2-5	CASSPPGQAGETQYF	TGTGCCAGCTCACCACCGGGACAGGCGGGAGAGACCCAGTACTTC
TRBV29-1	-	-	TRBJ1-6	CSVRTASGSPLHF	TGCAGCGTCCGGACAGCCTCAGGCTCACCCCTCCACTTT
TRBV7-6	-	-	TRBJ2-7	CASSLAGGGLGSYEQYF	TGTGCCAGCAGCTTAGCGGGTGGGGGTCTGGGCTCCTACGAGCAGTACTTC
TRBV7-9	TRBD1	-	TRBJ1-1	CASGGPGQGNTEAFF	TGTGCCAGCGGGGGCCCGGGACAGGGTAACACTGAAGCTTTCTTT
TRBV6-5	-	-	TRBJ2-3	CASRYTDMITDTQYF	TGTGCCAGCAGATACACGGACATGATCACAGATACGCAGTATTTT
TRBV27	-	-	TRBJ2-1	CASSLPRRGYDEQFF	TGTGCCAGCAGTTTGCCCCGGCGTGGATATGATGAGCAGTTCTTC
TRBV7-9	-	-	TRBJ2-6	CASSQRSRDRHSGANVLTF	TGTGCCAGCAGCCAGAGATCCCGGGACCGGCACTCTGGGGCCAACGTCCTGACTTTC
TRBV4-1	TRBD1	few	TRBJ1-6	CASGQGWVSPLHF	TGCGCCAGCGGACAGGGGTGGGTCTCACCCCTCCACTTT
TRBV18	TRBD1	-	TRBJ1-4	CASSPSGTGEEKLFF	TGTGCCAGCTCACCATCCGGGACAGGGGAGGAAAAACTGTTTTTT
TRBV10-1	TRBD1	-	TRBJ2-7	CASSDARGQATYEQYF	TGCGCCAGCAGTGACGCAAGGGGACAGGCAACCTACGAGCAGTACTTC
TRBV7-9	TRBD1	-	TRBJ2-7	CASSLSGQGPYEQYF	TGTGCCAGCAGCTTATCGGGACAGGGCCCCTACGAGCAGTACTTC
TRBV18	-	-	TRBJ2-3	CASSPTPNRGPRRTDTQYF	TGTGCCAGCTCACCAACCCCAAACCGGGGCCCGCGCCGCACAGATACGCAGTATTTT
TRBV19	-	few	TRBJ1-1	CASSMAGGVYTEAFF	TGTGCCAGTAGTATGGCGGGGGGGGTTTACACTGAAGCTTTCTTT
TRBV5-1	-	-	TRBJ2-6	CASSLVSGDLSGANVLTF	TGCGCCAGCAGCTTGGTGTCAGGGGACCTCTCTGGGGCCAACGTCCTGACTTTC
TRBV7-6	TRBD1	-	TRBJ2-1	CASSTGTGGFNEQFF	TGTGCCAGCAGCACCGGGACAGGGGGCTTCAATGAGCAGTTCTTC
TRBV18	-	-	TRBJ1-1	CASSPLRGRTEAFF	TGTGCCAGCTCACCACTTCGGGGTCGGACTGAAGCTTTCTTT
TRBV18	-	-	TRBJ2-3	CASSLGVASTDTQYF	TGTGCCAGCTCACTAGGGGTGGCTAGCACAGATACGCAGTATTTT
TRBV10-3	-	few	TRBJ2-7	CAISELYEQYF	TGTGCCATCAGTGAGCTCTACGAGCAGTACTTC
TRBV19	-	-	TRBJ2-3	CASSLGADTQYF	TGTGCCAGTAGTCTCGGGGCAGATACGCAGTATTTT
TRBV14	TRBD2	-	TRBJ2-5	CASSPYPRTSGSDWSETQYF	TGTGCCAGCAGCCCCTACCCCCGGACTAGCGGGAGTGATTGGTCGGAGACCCAGTACTTC
TRBV25-1	TRBD2	-	TRBJ2-1	CASRSPSGTNYNEQFF	TGTGCCAGCAGATCACCTAGCGGGACGAACTACAATGAGCAGTTCTTC
TRBV5-1	TRBD1	-	TRBJ2-7	CASSMTGGTREQYF	TGCGCCAGCAGCATGACAGGGGGGACTCGCGAGCAGTACTTC
TRBV7-2	-	-	TRBJ2-3	CASSATSTDTQYF	TGTGCCAGCAGCGCCACCTCCACAGATACGCAGTATTTT
TRBV5-1	TRBD1	-	TRBJ1-1	CASSWGTAGNTEAFF	TGCGCCAGCAGCTGGGGGACAGCGGGAAACACTGAAGCTTTCTTT
TRBV13	-	many	TRBJ2-3	CASSPSLGPTDTQYF	TGTGCCAGCAGCCCTTCACTAGGTCCCACAGATACGCAGTATTTT
TRBV9	TRBD1	-	TRBJ1-2	CASSVAPGTGWGYTF	TGTGCCAGCAGCGTCGCTCCCGGGACAGGGTGGGGCTACACCTTC
TRBV7-2	-	once	TRBJ1-1	CASSLEFGNTEAFF	TGTGCCAGCAGCTTAGAGTTCGGGAACACTGAAGCTTTCTTT
TRBV19	TRBD2	-	TRBJ2-7	CASSIRAGEAYEQYF	TGTGCCAGTAGTATACGGGCGGGAGAGGCCTACGAGCAGTACTTC
TRBV18	TRBD2	-	TRBJ2-1	CASSPPGGYSYNEQFF	TGTGCCAGCTCACCACCGGGAGGGTACTCCTACAATGAGCAGTTCTTC
TRBV4-3	TRBD2	-	TRBJ2-3	CASSQDRLAEGQNTQYF	TGCGCCAGCAGCCAAGATCGGCTAGCGGAGGGGCAAAATACGCAGTATTTT
TRBV19	-	-	TRBJ1-5	CASTITRGSSNQPQHF	TGTGCCAGTACCATCACGCGGGGGAGTAGCAATCAGCCCCAGCATTTT
TRBV5-4	-	-	TRBJ2-5	CASRPGHTQETQYF	TGTGCCAGCAGGCCGGGACACACCCAAGAGACCCAGTACTTC